The present T cell receptor (beta chain) was sequenced within a study of T cell changes during pregnancy in multiple sclerosis. Repertoires were generated with immunoSEQ multiplex PCR, while TCRdb's copy carries only in-frame clones and drops some. The sample includes about 30,000 clones, roughly nine tenths of them seen just once. This CDR3 region has 15 residues. Germline assignment: CDR1 SGHTA and CDR2 FQGNSA. V was clipped by 10 bases and J by 1 base; unmatched bases: 8. The genes are TRBV7-2 and TRBJ2-2, with 8 positions matching TRBD2. The sample consisted of CD8+ T cells from peripheral blood mononuclear cells, taken in the second trimester of pregnancy. The sequence came from a female donor with multiple sclerosis, enrolled in a pregnancy study. CDR3 DNA sequence: TGTGCCACTCCGCAGCGGGGGCAGAACACCGGGGAGCTGTTTTTT. Translated: CATPQRGQNTGELFF. The complete variable domain, with remaining parts taken from reference TRBV7-2 and TRBJ2-2, reads GAGVSQSPSNKVTEKGKDVELRCDPISGHTALYWYRQSLGQGLEFLIYFQGNSAPDKSGLPSDRFSAERTGGSVSTLTIQRTQQEDSAVYLCATPQRGQNTGELFFGEGSRLTVL.